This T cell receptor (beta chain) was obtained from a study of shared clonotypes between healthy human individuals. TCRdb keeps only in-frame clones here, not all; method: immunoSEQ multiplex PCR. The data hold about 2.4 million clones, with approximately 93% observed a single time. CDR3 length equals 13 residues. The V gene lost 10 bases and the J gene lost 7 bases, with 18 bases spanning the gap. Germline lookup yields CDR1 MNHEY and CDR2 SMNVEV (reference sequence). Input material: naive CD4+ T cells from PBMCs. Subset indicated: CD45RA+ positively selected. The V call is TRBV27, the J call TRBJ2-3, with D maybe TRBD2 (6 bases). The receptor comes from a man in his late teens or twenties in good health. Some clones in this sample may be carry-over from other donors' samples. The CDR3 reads CATSRGAFNTQYF. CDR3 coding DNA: TGTGCCACCTCGCGGGGCGCTTTTAATACGCAGTATTTT.